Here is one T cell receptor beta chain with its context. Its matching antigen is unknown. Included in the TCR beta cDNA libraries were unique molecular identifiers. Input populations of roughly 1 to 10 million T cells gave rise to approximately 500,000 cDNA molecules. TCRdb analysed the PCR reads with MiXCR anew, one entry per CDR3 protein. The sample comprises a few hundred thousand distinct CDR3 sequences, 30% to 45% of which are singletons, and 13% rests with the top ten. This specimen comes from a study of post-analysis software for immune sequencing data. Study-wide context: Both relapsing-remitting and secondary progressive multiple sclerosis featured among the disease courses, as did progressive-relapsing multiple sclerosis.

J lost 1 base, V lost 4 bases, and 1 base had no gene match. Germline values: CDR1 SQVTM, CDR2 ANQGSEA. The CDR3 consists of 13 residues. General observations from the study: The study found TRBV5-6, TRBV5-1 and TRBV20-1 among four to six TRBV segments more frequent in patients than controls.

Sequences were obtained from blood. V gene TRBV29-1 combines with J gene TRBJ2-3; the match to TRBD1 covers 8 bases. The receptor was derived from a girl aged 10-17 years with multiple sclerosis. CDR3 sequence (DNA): TGCAGCGTTGTGGACAGGGGCACAGATACGCAGTATTTT. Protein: CSVVDRGTDTQYF.